Sequencing of this T cell receptor beta chain was carried out in a study of blood T cell repertoires in COVID-19. Study in general: Specimens from acute and convalescent COVID-19 originated in the United States, Italy and Spain. The cDNA or gDNA used as material had been derived from T cells, B-cell-depleted T cells, or PBMCs.

This clone was seen a handful of times. Trimming cost V 0 bases and J 12 bases, with 13 bases left between them. Germline values: CDR1 KGHSH, CDR2 LQKENI. There are 13 residues in the CDR3. Methods used by the authors: Amplification with reference gene primers provided the estimates of nucleated cell counts. Method: immunoSEQ multiplex PCR; TCRdb's copy keeps in-frame clones and lacks some. V and J calls and clone size are those listed in that table; D and trimming were worked out from the DNA. The sample yields about 150,000 clones, approximately 80% seen once. V and J are TRBV18 and TRBJ2-3; D is possibly TRBD2 (5 bases). The receptor was derived from a man between 60 and 75 years old with acute or convalescent COVID-19. Sequenced sample: peripheral blood. CDR3 protein: CASSPPALRDQYF. CDR3 coding DNA: TGTGCCAGCTCACCACCGGCGCTCCGGGATCAGTATTTT.